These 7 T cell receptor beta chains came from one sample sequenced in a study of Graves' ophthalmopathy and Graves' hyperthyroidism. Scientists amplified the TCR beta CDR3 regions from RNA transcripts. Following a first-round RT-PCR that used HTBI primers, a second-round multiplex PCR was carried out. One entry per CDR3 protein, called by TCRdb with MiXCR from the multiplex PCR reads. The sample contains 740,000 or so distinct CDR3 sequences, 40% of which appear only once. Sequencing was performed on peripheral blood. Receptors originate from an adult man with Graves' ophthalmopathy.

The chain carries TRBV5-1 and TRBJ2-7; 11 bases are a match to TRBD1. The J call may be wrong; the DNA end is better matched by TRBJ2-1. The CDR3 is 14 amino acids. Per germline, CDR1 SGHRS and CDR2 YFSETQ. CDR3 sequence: CASRAGTGGNEQFF. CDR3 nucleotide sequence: TGCGCCAGCAGAGCCGGGACAGGGGGCAATGAGCAGTTCTTC.

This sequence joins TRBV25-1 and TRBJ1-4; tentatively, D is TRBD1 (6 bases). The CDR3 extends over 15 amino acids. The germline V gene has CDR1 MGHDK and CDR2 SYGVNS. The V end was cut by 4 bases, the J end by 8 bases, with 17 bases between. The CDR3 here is CASSGDRTSYEKLFF. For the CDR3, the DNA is TGTGCCAGCAGTGGAGACAGGACCTCCTACGAAAAACTGTTTTTT.

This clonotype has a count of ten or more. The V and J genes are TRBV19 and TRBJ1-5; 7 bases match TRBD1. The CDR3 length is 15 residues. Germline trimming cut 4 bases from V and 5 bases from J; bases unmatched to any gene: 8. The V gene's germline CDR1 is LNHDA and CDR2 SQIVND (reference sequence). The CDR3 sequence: CASSTGQNLYQPQHF. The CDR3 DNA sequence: TGTGCCAGTAGTACGGGACAGAATCTTTATCAGCCCCAGCATTTT.

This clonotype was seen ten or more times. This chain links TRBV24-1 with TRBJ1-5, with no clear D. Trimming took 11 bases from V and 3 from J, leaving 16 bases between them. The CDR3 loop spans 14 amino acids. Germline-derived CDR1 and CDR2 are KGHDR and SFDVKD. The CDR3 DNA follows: TGTGCCAGCAGGCCCCTGGGGAACAATCAGCCCCAGCATTTT. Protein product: CASRPLGNNQPQHF.

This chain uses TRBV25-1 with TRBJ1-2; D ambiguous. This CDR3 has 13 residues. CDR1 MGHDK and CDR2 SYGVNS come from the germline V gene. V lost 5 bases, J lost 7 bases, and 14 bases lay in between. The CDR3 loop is CASSFFKGSGYTF. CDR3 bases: TGTGCCAGCAGTTTTTTTAAGGGAAGTGGCTACACCTTC.

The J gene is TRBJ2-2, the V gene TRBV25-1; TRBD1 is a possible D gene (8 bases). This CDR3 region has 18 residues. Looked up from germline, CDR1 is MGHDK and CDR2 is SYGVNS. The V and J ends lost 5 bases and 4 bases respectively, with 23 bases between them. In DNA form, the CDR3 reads TGTGCCAGCAGTTCCGCACAGGGGGGGGTCCGTGGCACCGGGGAGCTGTTTTTT. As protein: CASSSAQGGVRGTGELFF.

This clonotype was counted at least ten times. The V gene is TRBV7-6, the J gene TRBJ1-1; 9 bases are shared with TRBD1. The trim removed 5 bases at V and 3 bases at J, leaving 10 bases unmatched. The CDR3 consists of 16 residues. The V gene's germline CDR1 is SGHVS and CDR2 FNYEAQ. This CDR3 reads CASSPAGTGRYTEAFF. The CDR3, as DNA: TGTGCCAGCAGCCCCGCCGGGACAGGGAGATACACTGAAGCTTTCTTT.